This T cell receptor beta chain originates from a study of blood T cell repertoires in COVID-19 (TCRdb year 2020). Study-wide context: Samples from collaborators originated in the United States, Italy and Spain and spanned both the acute and convalescent phases of COVID-19. Where available, HLA class I and class II types were taken from metadata supplied by the sample provider and were not determined by assay-based typing. The sample metadata nearly always contained a de-identified subject ID, COVID-19 status, age in years and sex. The repertoires were made available in a free public database intended to serve as a resource for research on the immune response to SARS-CoV-2. The samples were drawn from two sources: the first 160 participants of the ongoing ImmuneRACE study, and about 1,300 subjects contributed by 6 global collaborators. Deeply sampled blood TCRbeta repertoires from subjects exposed to, actively infected with, or recovered from COVID-19 were included in the dataset. The prospective study material was composed of cDNA or gDNA derived from T cells, B-cell-depleted T cells, or PBMCs.

This clone was found once. Its antigen is not yet known. Base qualities were left out, and no much larger clone turns up one base away. TCRbeta CDR3 regions were amplified from genomic DNA using the immunoSEQ Assay, a bias-controlled multiplex PCR. As for how the authors treated the data: Within the assay, amplification of reference gene primers was used to estimate how many nucleated cells each sample contained. To quantify the absolute abundance of each unique TCRbeta CDR3 rearrangement, sequence reads were collapsed and filtered. For each sample, productive Simpson clonality was calculated as the square root of Simpson's diversity index across productive rearrangements. Here the immuneACCESS table is served through TCRdb, limited to in-frame sequences with V and J called. Missing clones are a known gap in these copies; in checked studies unresolved V genes cover under half, and the rest lacks a known reason. V, J and clone size were drawn from that table, and D and trimming were deduced from the DNA. This sample gives around 250,000 clones in total; around 84% of them show up just once. About 4% of the sample is held by the ten biggest clonotypes.

V and J lose 10 bases and 2 bases, and a span of 6 bases separates them. The germline V gene specifies KGHDR as CDR1 and SFDVKD as CDR2. The CDR3, cysteine through phenylalanine, is 11 amino acids long. Solely the CDR3 DNA is kept, with 33 bases framed from the first base. Participants in the prospective study were aged roughly 18 to 89 years, lived in 20 to 30 United States geographic areas, and enrolled through a virtual design. Cohort assignment in the prospective study relied on participant-reported clinical history from a screening survey and a study questionnaire. In the prospective study, whole blood, serum and a nasopharyngeal or oropharyngeal swab were collected from each participant by mobile phlebotomists. Additional blood draws and questionnaires over an approximately 2-month period could optionally be provided by prospective study participants. Before DNA extraction, prospective study blood samples were shipped either frozen or at room temperature.

Summary of the overall study and its limitations: The quantity of clinical and demographic metadata differed by source and by participant and was supplied without curation.

The chain employs TRBV24-1 and TRBJ2-3; the best D guess is TRBD2, with 6 bases matching. This TCR was recovered from a man aged 30 to 39 with acute COVID-19. Specimen: PBMCs or T cells enriched from blood (not recorded which). At the DNA level, the sequence is TGTGCCACGCGGGACACAGATACGCAGTATTTT. Its translation is CATRDTDTQYF.